This T cell receptor beta chain comes out of a study of blood T cell repertoires in COVID-19. About the study: COVID-19 samples, acute and convalescent, were from the United States, Italy and Spain.

V was clipped by 0 bases and J by 0 bases, with 7 bases between them. Germline CDR1 and CDR2: SGHRS and YFSETQ. CDR3 size: 14 residues. A few counts support this clone. All enrollees were roughly 18 to 95 years old and from roughly 22 US areas. Participant reports of clinical history set cohort assignment. TCRdb's table, derived via immunoSEQ multiplex PCR, lists solely in-frame clones and lacks some. This table has around 130,000 clones, about 80% appearing once. The material sequenced was PBMCs or T cells enriched from blood (not recorded which). The sequence was collected from a man aged 35-49 years with acute COVID-19. This chain connects TRBV5-1 to TRBJ2-7; D perhaps matches TRBD2 (5 bases). For the CDR3, the DNA is TGCGCCAGCAGCTTGGAAGGGAGCTCCTACGAGCAGTACTTC. Amino acid sequence: CASSLEGSSYEQYF. The full variable domain, with the rest looked up from reference TRBV5-1 and TRBJ2-7, is KAGVTQTPRYLIKTRGQQVTLSCSPISGHRSVSWYQQTPGQGLQFLFEYFSETQRNKGNFPGRFSGRQFSNSRSEMNVSTLELGDSALYLCASSLEGSSYEQYFGPGTRLTVT.